This T cell receptor beta chain was sequenced during a study of Ad26.COV2.S vaccination and SARS-CoV-2 variants. This CDR3 is 14 amino acids long. Germline V gene sequence: CDR1 LNHDA, CDR2 SQIVND (reference sequence). V was pared by 5 bases and J by 10 bases, with 20 bases between. The assay was immunoSEQ multiplex PCR, and TCRdb's table has in-frame clones only and misses some. The sample records more than 350,000 clones, 90% being singletons. The treatment was: about 20 received Ad26.COV2.S at low or high dose, single or two shots; 5 received placebo; per-sample allocation not given. Samples were taken on day 63 after the first vaccine or placebo injection.

The sample here was peripheral blood, taken in a trial of Ad26.COV2.S vaccine versus placebo. The clonotype was recovered from a person aged 18-65 years who received the Ad26.COV2.S COVID-19 vaccine or a placebo. The chain has TRBV19 and TRBJ1-1, with D tentatively TRBD1 (5 bases). The CDR3 region has the DNA TGTGCCAGTAGTCATCAGGGTCTTGACCGCCTAGCTTTCTTT. It is translated as CASSHQGLDRLAFF.